These 2 T cell receptor beta chains came from one sample sequenced in a study of blood T cells in healthy people across ages. A second roughly 6 to 12 cycle PCR used barcoded and J-beta primers. A single record per CDR3 protein comes from TCRdb applying MiXCR to the 5' RACE reads. The sample lists about 760,000 distinct CDR3 sequences; more than 50% were seen once. Sequenced input: blood. Receptor source: a man aged 40-49 years in good health.

In this sample, this clonotype turned up a few times. The chain combines TRBV24-1 with TRBJ1-1; a weak D match, TRBD1 (5 bases). Germline V lookup: CDR1 KGHDR, CDR2 SFDVKD. Trimming took 12 bases from V and 10 from J, leaving 14 bases between them. The CDR3 is 10 amino acids. CDR3 sequence: CAGGGEGAFF. The CDR3 region has the DNA TGTGCCGGGGGAGGGGAGGGAGCTTTCTTT.

The V and J genes are TRBV23-1 and TRBJ2-4, with D unclear. TRBV23-1 qualifies as an ORF whose function is uncertain. V was shortened by 0 bases and J by 5 bases, with 11 bases between the two germline ends. The CDR3 consists of 15 residues. This CDR3 reads CASSQSGSPQNIQYF. For the CDR3, the DNA is TGCGCCAGCAGTCAATCTGGTAGCCCCCAAAACATTCAGTACTTC.